Below, 18 T cell receptor beta chains from the same sample are listed, as sequenced in a study of neurological immune-mediated disorders. TCRdb fed the 5' RACE reads into MiXCR, producing one record per CDR3 protein. Of tens of thousands of distinct CDR3 sequences listed, 2% to 3% were seen once; the top ten hold approximately 2.4%. Sample: PBMCs. These receptors all come from a man aged 45-65 years with multiple sclerosis.

This clonotype was counted at least ten times. DNA for the CDR3: TGCGCCAGCAGCTTTAGCATGAACACTGAAGCTTTCTTT. Translation: CASSFSMNTEAFF. The chain combines TRBV5-1 with TRBJ1-1, with D unclear. The germline V and J ends were trimmed by 2 bases and 0 bases, with 5 bases remaining between them. In germline, CDR1 is SGHRS, CDR2 YFSETQ. The CDR3 runs to 13 residues.

This clonotype was observed many times. The rearrangement uses TRBV7-9 and TRBJ1-5; possibly TRBD1 for D (6 bases). The CDR3 is made up of 13 amino acids. Germline CDR1 and CDR2: SEHNR and FQNEAQ (reference sequence). Trimming removed 5 bases from V and 6 bases from J, with 11 bases in between. Here the CDR3 DNA reads TGTGCCAGCAGCCTAGACAGGTCTCAGCCCCAGCATTTT. Amino acids: CASSLDRSQPQHF.

This clonotype was observed many times. The chain joins TRBV6-6 to TRBJ1-5; D may be TRBD1 (6 bases). Trimming stripped 7 bases from V and 15 bases from J, with 25 bases between. The CDR3 has 14 amino acids. CDR1 and CDR2 from the germline V gene are MNHNY and SVGAGI (reference sequence). The CDR3 DNA reads TGTGCCAGCACCCAAACAGGGCCGATGCTACTGGGGCATTTT. Encoded protein: CASTQTGPMLLGHF.

Comment on this clonotype: This may be a read error, as it is one base from a much larger clone. This chain joins TRBV7-2 and TRBJ2-5, with unresolved D. The CDR3 contains 14 residues. CDR1 and CDR2 (germline): SGHTA, FQGNSA. V gave up 1 base and J gave up 4 bases, with 10 bases separating them. CDR3 sequence (DNA): TGTGCCAGCAGCTTAGTGGGAAAGGGAGAGACCCAGTACTTC. It is translated as CASSLVGKGETQYF.

This clonotype was counted many times. The chain couples TRBV24-1 to TRBJ1-1, with 8 positions matching TRBD1. Germline lookup yields CDR1 KGHDR and CDR2 SFDVKD. J was trimmed by 6 bases and V by 5 bases; bases with no gene match: 10. The CDR3 runs 15 residues. The CDR3 DNA reads as TGTGCCACCAGTGGCTCGGACAGGGAAGGGGCTGAAGCTTTCTTT. This gives the protein CATSGSDREGAEAFF.

This clonotype was observed at least ten times. The chain employs TRBV29-1 and TRBJ2-6; a possible D gene is TRBD2 (5 bases). Germline V gene lookup returns CDR1 SQVTM and CDR2 ANQGSEA. V lost 6 bases, J lost 0 bases, and 9 bases lay in between. This CDR3 has 14 amino acids. The CDR3 nucleotides read TGCAGCGTCGGGGTTAGCTCTGGGGCCAACGTCCTGACTTTC. Its protein product is CSVGVSSGANVLTF. Supplemented by reference TRBV29-1 and TRBJ2-6, the full variable domain reads SAVISQKPSRDICQRGTSLTIQCQVDSQVTMMFWYRQQPGQSLTLIATANQGSEATYESGFVIDKFPISRPNLTFSTLTVSNMSPEDSSIYLCSVGVSSGANVLTFGAGSRLTVL.

This clonotype was recorded at least ten times. This chain joins TRBV14 and TRBJ1-1; D ambiguous. V was trimmed by 4 bases and J by 1 base, leaving 7 bases between them. Germline CDR1 and CDR2: SGHDN and FVKESK. CDR3 length: 13 amino acids. This CDR3 is CASSPLGNTEAFF. The CDR3 DNA follows: TGTGCCAGCAGCCCCCTAGGGAACACTGAAGCTTTCTTT. The complete variable domain, with remaining parts taken from reference TRBV14 and TRBJ1-1, reads EAGVTQFPSHSVIEKGQTVTLRCDPISGHDNLYWYRRVMGKEIKFLLHFVKESKQDESGMPNNRFLAERTGGTYSTLKVQPAELEDSGVYFCASSPLGNTEAFFGQGTRLTVV.

The table lists this clonotype with many counts. The chain is built from TRBV5-1 and TRBJ2-3, with 8 bases fitting TRBD1. Germline CDR1 reads SGHRS; CDR2 reads YFSETQ. The CDR3 runs 15 residues. V gave up 4 bases and J gave up 1 base; unmatched junction bases: 5. The CDR3 loop is CASSLGQGGTDTQYF. The CDR3 bases are TGCGCCAGCAGCCTAGGACAGGGCGGCACAGATACGCAGTATTTT.

In its sample, this clonotype was seen many times. V and J are TRBV3-1 and TRBJ2-1; D call uncertain. CDR3 length: 15 residues. Trimming pared 3 bases from V and 4 bases from J, leaving 13 bases between. The V gene's germline CDR1 is LGHDT and CDR2 YNNKEL (reference sequence). CDR3 amino acids: CASSQRYDHYNEQFF. CDR3 bases: TGTGCCAGCAGCCAGAGATATGACCATTACAATGAGCAGTTCTTC.

This clonotype was counted at least ten times. The gene calls are TRBV7-9 and TRBJ2-1, with D uncertain. The CDR3 is 15 amino acids. Germline assignment: CDR1 SEHNR and CDR2 FQNEAQ (reference sequence). Trimming removed 1 base from V and 0 bases from J, with 7 bases in between. The CDR3 DNA sequence: TGTGCCAGCAGCTTAGGACTTAGCTCCTACAATGAGCAGTTCTTC. Its protein is CASSLGLSSYNEQFF.

This chain links TRBV10-1 with TRBJ1-1, with D perhaps TRBD1 (6 bases). This CDR3 comprises 12 residues. The ends were cut back, 2 bases at V and 7 bases at J, with 8 bases in the middle. The germline CDR1 and CDR2 sequences are WNHNN and SYGVQD (reference sequence). Written as DNA, the CDR3 is TGCGCCAGCAGTGAGACAGGGATTGAAGCTTTCTTT. Translating gives CASSETGIEAFF.

This clonotype was seen at least ten times. This sequence joins TRBV6-5 and TRBJ2-6; 7 nucleotides line up with TRBD1. Germline values: CDR1 MNHEY, CDR2 SVGAGI. The CDR3 spans 15 residues. J gave up 0 bases and V 6 bases, and 2 bases lay outside the gene matches. The CDR3 here is CASSYRGSGANVLTF. The CDR3, as DNA: TGTGCCAGCAGCTACAGGGGCTCTGGGGCCAACGTCCTGACTTTC.

This clonotype was detected many times. V gene TRBV5-1 combines with J gene TRBJ2-7; D gene ambiguous. The CDR3 is made up of 14 amino acids. Per germline, CDR1 SGHRS and CDR2 YFSETQ. Trimming pared 5 bases from V and 1 base from J, leaving 13 bases between. CDR3 nucleotides: TGCGCCAGCAGTCGGCAAGACAAATCCTACGAGCAGTACTTC. Translation gives CASSRQDKSYEQYF.

Only a few counts were recorded for this clonotype. This chain uses TRBV18 with TRBJ1-2, with D possibly TRBD1 on 5 matching bases. Germline V gene lookup returns CDR1 KGHSH and CDR2 LQKENI. This CDR3 is built from 12 residues. Between the trimmed V and J ends, which lost 0 bases and 8 bases, there was a span of 7 bases. The CDR3 coding sequence is TGTGCCAGCTCACCACCGTGGGGCGGCTACACCTTC. Encoded protein: CASSPPWGGYTF.

This clonotype has at least ten counts. V usage is TRBV6-2 or TRBV6-3 and J usage is TRBJ2-1; either TRBD1 or TRBD2 may fit D (6 bases each). Germline assignment: CDR1 MNHEY and CDR2 SVGEGT. V lost 6 bases to trimming and J lost 4 bases, with 16 bases between them. There are 15 residues in the CDR3. The CDR3 bases are TGTGCCAGCAGCCTCTTGAGGGGGGCTTACAATGAGCAGTTCTTC. Amino acid sequence: CASSLLRGAYNEQFF.

This clonotype has just a few counts. One end of the junction varies from germline; a read error may be responsible. The rearrangement uses TRBV3-1 and TRBJ1-6; the match to TRBD1 covers 7 bases. CDR1 is LGHDT, CDR2 YNNKEL, per germline (reference sequence). The CDR3 consists of 15 residues. In DNA, the CDR3 is TGTGCCAGCAGCCAAGGGCAGGGGGACGGGTCACCCCTCAACTTT. It encodes CASSQGQGDGSPLNF.

This clonotype was seen at least ten times. The genes are TRBV5-1 and TRBJ2-3, with D possibly TRBD2 on 6 matching bases. The CDR3 runs 13 residues. Germline V gene data show CDR1 as SGHRS and CDR2 as YFSETQ. The V and J ends lost 3 bases and 5 bases respectively, with 10 bases between them. DNA of the CDR3: TGCGCCAGCAGCTCCTCTAGCGAAGATACGCAGTATTTT. This gives the protein CASSSSSEDTQYF.

This clonotype was counted many times. The J gene is TRBJ2-2, the V gene TRBV12-3 or TRBV12-4; 11 positions agree with TRBD2. The CDR3 has 16 residues. J was trimmed by 1 base and V by 5 bases; bases with no gene match: 3. The CDR3 reads CASSIGLAGNTGELFF. The CDR3 DNA follows: TGTGCCAGCAGTATCGGACTAGCGGGGAACACCGGGGAGCTGTTTTTT.